Given below is one T cell receptor (beta chain) in context. The antigen remains unidentified. Generated by immunoSEQ multiplex PCR, the TCRdb table keeps only in-frame clones and is missing some. The top ten hold around 6% of the sample, which has some 95,000 clones, roughly 90% seen once. The germline V gene encodes CDR1 LNHNV and CDR2 YYDKDF (reference sequence). The CDR3 is 19 residues long. V was pared by 0 bases and J by 8 bases, with 20 bases of the junction left unmatched. This sample stems from a study of identifying expanded T cells in peripheral blood. Study-level points and caveats: Across healthy donors, higher total template counts meant significantly greater roughly 2-week count variance.

The chain employs TRBV15 and TRBJ1-2; TRBD1 aligns across 8 bases. The specimen was blood. The clonotype was recovered from a person aged 18 to 70 in good health. The CDR3 reads CATSRDYSGTGEDRGGYTF. The CDR3 DNA reads as TGTGCCACCAGCAGAGATTATTCCGGGACAGGAGAAGATAGGGGCGGCTACACCTTC.